These 31 T cell receptor beta chains were sequenced from one sample in a study of T cells in Graves' hyperthyroidism and ophthalmopathy. Researchers took RNA transcripts and amplified the TCR beta CDR3 regions from them. HTBI primers were used for first-round RT-PCR of the TCR CDR3. From the multiplex PCR reads, TCRdb called clonotypes with MiXCR, one entry per CDR3 protein. The sample lists fewer than 850,000 distinct CDR3 sequences, roughly 17% occurring once. Sequencing input: blood. All receptors derive from a middle-aged man with Graves' hyperthyroidism.

The chain recombines TRBV29-1 with TRBJ2-1; D may correspond to TRBD1 or TRBD2 (5 bases each). The V gene's germline CDR1 is SQVTM and CDR2 ANQGSEA. There are 15 residues in the CDR3. V was trimmed by 7 bases and J by 2 bases, leaving 18 bases between them. The CDR3 DNA reads as TGCAGCGCCCCACGGGACGGACGAACCTACAATGAGCAGTTCTTC. Translated: CSAPRDGRTYNEQFF.

This clonotype was observed at least ten times. The chain links TRBV28 to TRBJ1-2; D is unresolved. CDR3 length: 14 amino acids. Looked up from germline, CDR1 is MDHEN and CDR2 is SYDVKM. V was shortened by 2 bases and J by 4 bases, with 11 bases between the two germline ends. The DNA of the CDR3 is TGTGCCAGCAGTTTAGACCGCCGCCGCTATGGCTACACCTTC. Protein product: CASSLDRRRYGYTF.

The chain links TRBV3-1 to TRBJ2-5; no clear D gene. The V gene lost 0 bases and the J gene lost 5 bases, with 22 bases spanning the gap. CDR1 and CDR2 from the germline V gene are LGHDT and YNNKEL (reference sequence). The CDR3 runs 18 residues. The CDR3 region is CASSQDGTHSPQAETQYF. CDR3 nucleotide sequence: TGTGCCAGCAGCCAAGATGGAACCCACTCCCCGCAAGCGGAGACCCAGTACTTC.

CDR3 region: CASSLDAGAGTDTQYF. CDR3 sequence (DNA): TGTGCCAGCAGCTTAGACGCGGGAGCCGGCACAGATACGCAGTATTTT. The rearrangement joins TRBV7-8 to TRBJ2-3, with 7 nucleotides matching TRBD2. With 1 base clipped from V and 1 base from J, the junction kept 5 bases outside the gene matches. Germline loops: CDR1 SGHVS, CDR2 FQNEAQ. The CDR3 runs to 16 residues.

This clonotype was counted at least ten times. The J gene is TRBJ1-1, the V gene TRBV6-1, with 9 bases lining up with TRBD1. Germline V gives CDR1 MNHNS, CDR2 SASEGT. This CDR3 has 14 amino acids. With 5 bases clipped from V and 10 bases from J, the junction kept 11 bases outside the gene matches. The CDR3 nucleotides read TGTGCCAGCAGTATAAATTTCGGGACAGGGTTAGCTTTCTTT. Protein sequence: CASSINFGTGLAFF.

On this clonotype itself: Lacking the conserved final phenylalanine or tryptophan, this CDR3 likely reflects a read error. The gene calls are TRBV7-2 and TRBJ1-4; the D is unclear. The CDR3 runs to 15 residues. The germline V gene encodes CDR1 SGHTA and CDR2 FQGNSA. The V end lost 3 bases, the J end lost 8 bases, and 16 bases lay between the germline ends. The CDR3 DNA follows: TGTGCCAGCAGCTTGGGCAGTGGGGTTCGCGAAAAACTGTTTTAT. As protein: CASSLGSGVREKLFY.

The chain combines TRBV15 with TRBJ2-5; D is unclear. In germline, CDR1 is LNHNV, CDR2 YYDKDF (reference sequence). The CDR3 sequence is 16 residues long. Trimming removed 1 base from V and 4 bases from J, with 16 bases in between. The CDR3 protein is CATSRGAQTRGETQYF. The CDR3, as DNA: TGTGCCACCAGCAGAGGGGCTCAGACCCGCGGAGAGACCCAGTACTTC.

V usage is TRBV27 and J usage is TRBJ1-2; weak D call: TRBD1 (5 bases). V was shortened by 6 bases and J by 4 bases, with 12 bases between the two germline ends. CDR1 and CDR2 (germline): MNHEY, SMNVEV (reference sequence). This CDR3 has 13 amino acids. The CDR3 spells CASSYSQGYGYTF. The CDR3 DNA is TGTGCCAGCAGCTACTCCCAGGGCTATGGCTACACCTTC.

This chain connects TRBV5-1 to TRBJ2-3, with D hard to call. V was trimmed by 2 bases and J by 2 bases, leaving 12 bases between them. Germline lookup yields CDR1 SGHRS and CDR2 YFSETQ. This CDR3 has 15 amino acids. CDR3 DNA: TGCGCCAGCAGCTTTACACAGACCTACACAGATACGCAGTATTTT. Translating it yields CASSFTQTYTDTQYF.

The sample holds a few counts of this clonotype. The chain recombines TRBV28 with TRBJ2-1; 11 positions match TRBD2. V was pared by 5 bases and J by 7 bases, with 16 bases of the junction left unmatched. Germline CDR1 is MDHEN and CDR2 is SYDVKM. The CDR3 sequence is 18 residues long. This CDR3 is CASSLPGLAGTQGNEQFF. The CDR3 region has the DNA TGTGCCAGCAGTCTCCCAGGACTAGCGGGTACCCAAGGGAATGAGCAGTTCTTC.

Only a few counts were recorded for this clonotype. The chain uses TRBV6-2 or TRBV6-3 and TRBJ2-1; D ambiguous. CDR1 is MNHEY, CDR2 SVGEGT, per germline. The CDR3 is made up of 13 amino acids. V was trimmed by 5 bases and J by 3 bases, leaving 8 bases between them. In DNA, the CDR3 is TGTGCCAGCAGTCTATACGTCTACAATGAGCAGTTCTTC. This encodes CASSLYVYNEQFF.

This clonotype was seen at least ten times. This sequence joins TRBV27 and TRBJ2-1; D is undetermined. CDR1 is MNHEY and CDR2 is SMNVEV in the germline V gene (reference sequence). V was trimmed by 6 bases and J by 4 bases, leaving 13 bases between them. The CDR3 loop spans 14 amino acids. The CDR3 DNA sequence: TGTGCCAGCAGCTTTGGTGGAGCTTACAATGAGCAGTTCTTC. Protein product: CASSFGGAYNEQFF.

The CDR3 sequence is CSDLLTSGIETQYF. DNA of the CDR3: TGCAGTGATCTTTTGACTAGCGGGATTGAGACCCAGTACTTC. The chain recombines TRBV20-1 with TRBJ2-5, with TRBD2 matching over 11 bases. This CDR3 region has 14 residues. Unmatched junction bases numbered 9, after V lost 7 bases and J lost 5 bases. CDR1 and CDR2 (germline): DFQATT, SNEGSKA (reference sequence).

Here the CDR3 reads CASSIDLAGGINEQFF. In nucleotides, the CDR3 is TGTGCCAGTAGTATAGATCTCGCGGGAGGAATCAATGAGCAGTTCTTC. This chain links TRBV19 with TRBJ2-1; 8 nucleotides agree with TRBD2. V trimming: 0 bases; J trimming: 6 bases; junction bases outside the gene matches: 7. The CDR3 loop spans 16 amino acids. The germline V gene has CDR1 LNHDA and CDR2 SQIVND (reference sequence).

This clonotype occurred a few times. V gene TRBV3-1 combines with J gene TRBJ1-1, with 7 positions matching TRBD1. There are 14 residues in the CDR3. Trimming took 1 base from V and 10 from J; bases not matched to a gene: 9. CDR1 and CDR2 (germline): LGHDT, YNNKEL (reference sequence). As DNA, the CDR3 is TGTGCCAGCAGCCAAGTCGGACAGGCTCTAATAGCTTTCTTT. It is translated as CASSQVGQALIAFF.

The chain has TRBV28 and TRBJ1-1; D possibly corresponds to TRBD1 (6 bases). Germline values: CDR1 MDHEN, CDR2 SYDVKM. V was pared by 2 bases and J by 7 bases, with 11 bases between. The CDR3 loop spans 13 amino acids. The CDR3 spells CASSLMGGREAFF. CDR3 bases: TGTGCCAGCAGTTTAATGGGGGGCCGTGAAGCTTTCTTT.

There are many counts of this clonotype. The V and J genes are TRBV7-9 and TRBJ1-6; D is uncertain. In germline, CDR1 is SEHNR, CDR2 FQNEAQ (reference sequence). V was shortened by 2 bases and J by 14 bases, with 13 bases between the two germline ends. CDR3 length: 13 residues. CDR3 sequence reads: CASSLSDQAALHF. As DNA, the CDR3 is TGTGCCAGCAGCTTATCTGATCAGGCGGCCCTCCACTTT.

This clonotype has only a few counts. The gene calls are TRBV5-1 and TRBJ2-7, with 10 positions matching TRBD2. The CDR3 sequence is 15 residues long. Germline V CDR1 and CDR2: SGHRS, YFSETQ. The V gene end was trimmed by 2 bases and the J gene end by 4 bases; junction bases not matched to a gene: 6. CDR3 nucleotides: TGCGCCAGCAGCTTATTAGCGGGAGGACAATACGAGCAGTACTTC. It translates to CASSLLAGGQYEQYF.

In this sample, this clonotype turned up a few times. This clone may be a read error of a much larger clone one base away. The chain has TRBV12-3 or TRBV12-4 and TRBJ2-1; 7 nucleotides line up with TRBD2. The CDR3 has 14 amino acids. Losses at the gene ends were 9 bases for V and 1 base for J; bases not matched to a gene: 6. The CDR3 here is CARSRTSSYNEQFF. For the CDR3, the DNA is TGTGCCAGGAGTAGGACTAGTTCCTACAATGAGCAGTTCTTC.

This clonotype was detected a few times. CDR3 bases: TGTGCCACCAGTGACTTGGGAGCACAAGAGACCCAGTACTTC. Translated, it gives CATSDLGAQETQYF. The V gene is TRBV24-1, the J gene TRBJ2-5, with D perhaps TRBD2 (5 bases). Trimming shortened V by 4 bases and J by 2 bases, and 10 bases separated the two germline ends. The CDR3 covers 14 residues. Germline V gene lookup returns CDR1 KGHDR and CDR2 SFDVKD.

The CDR3 nucleotides are TGTGCCAGTAGGACAGGGGGCCTTACCAAGGGCACTGAAGCTTTCTTT. Protein: CASRTGGLTKGTEAFF. The gene calls are TRBV19 and TRBJ1-1; 10 nucleotides line up with TRBD1. Germline values: CDR1 LNHDA, CDR2 SQIVND (reference sequence). The CDR3 covers 16 residues. The V gene end was trimmed by 6 bases and the J gene end by 4 bases; junction bases not matched to a gene: 11.

A few counts support this clonotype. A much more abundant neighbour one base away suggests this may be a read error. The chain uses TRBV6-2 or TRBV6-3 and TRBJ2-1; a weak D match, TRBD1 (5 bases). The germline gives CDR1 MNHEY, CDR2 SVGEGT. The V gene lost 5 bases and the J gene lost 0 bases, with 11 bases spanning the gap. The CDR3 runs to 15 residues. The CDR3 reads CASSEGHSSYNEQFF. In DNA, the CDR3 is TGTGCCAGCAGTGAAGGACACAGCTCCTACAATGAGCAGTTCTTC.

Ten or more counts support this clonotype. The V gene is TRBV9, the J gene TRBJ1-2, with 9 positions matching TRBD1. Trimming removed 4 bases from V and 6 bases from J; junction bases left unmatched: 7. Germline CDR1 is SGDLS and CDR2 is YYNGEE. CDR3 length: 14 amino acids. This CDR3 reads CASSPGQGHNGYTF. CDR3 sequence (DNA): TGTGCCAGCAGCCCGGGACAGGGCCATAATGGCTACACCTTC.

There are many counts of this clonotype. The rearrangement joins TRBV28 to TRBJ2-1; 8 nucleotides agree with TRBD1. Losses at the gene ends were 6 bases for V and 0 bases for J; bases not matched to a gene: 16. The CDR3 consists of 19 residues. Per the germline V gene, CDR1 is MDHEN and CDR2 is SYDVKM. The CDR3 bases are TGTGCCAGCAGGGTGGGACAGGTTGCCTTTACAGCCTCCTACAATGAGCAGTTCTTC. It codes for CASRVGQVAFTASYNEQFF.

This clonotype showed up many times. J is TRBJ2-7 and V is TRBV27, with D tentatively TRBD2 (6 bases). The V gene lost 6 bases and the J gene lost 6 bases, with 21 bases spanning the gap. Germline CDR1 reads MNHEY; CDR2 reads SMNVEV (reference sequence). This CDR3 has 15 residues. CDR3 DNA sequence: TGTGCCAGCAGATCCTTGGGACTTATCCCACTCGAGCAGTACTTC. This sequence encodes CASRSLGLIPLEQYF.

The genes are TRBV12-3 or TRBV12-4 and TRBJ2-6; 7 positions agree with TRBD1. This CDR3 spans 18 amino acids. Germline trimming cut 4 bases from V and 4 bases from J; bases unmatched to any gene: 13. CDR3 sequence: CASSSPFGTALGANVLTF. CDR3 coding DNA: TGTGCCAGCAGTTCCCCATTTGGGACAGCGCTGGGGGCCAACGTCCTGACTTTC.

This clonotype came up many times. The DNA of the CDR3 is TGTGCCAGCGGCCATTCACTAGCGGGAGGCACAGATACGCAGTATTTT. As protein: CASGHSLAGGTDTQYF. The V gene is TRBV28, the J gene TRBJ2-3; 11 bases agree with TRBD2. The CDR3 is 16 amino acids. CDR1 and CDR2 (germline): MDHEN, SYDVKM. J lost 1 base, V lost 8 bases, and 8 bases had no gene match.

This clonotype was detected many times. The rearrangement links TRBV6-1 to TRBJ2-7; TRBD2 matches at 13 bases. Trimming at V came to 3 bases and at J to 5 bases, leaving 4 bases not matched to a gene. Germline assignment: CDR1 MNHNS and CDR2 SASEGT. The CDR3 covers 15 residues. The CDR3 DNA sequence: TGTGCCAGCAGTGAGGGACTAGCGGGACGCGACGAGCAGTACTTC. The encoded protein is CASSEGLAGRDEQYF.

This clonotype was counted at least ten times. V is TRBV7-2 and J is TRBJ2-1; the D call may be TRBD1 or TRBD2 (5 bases each). Germline V gene lookup returns CDR1 SGHTA and CDR2 FQGNSA. V lost 3 bases, J lost 6 bases, and 12 bases lay in between. The CDR3 is 14 amino acids. The CDR3 region is CASSLAAGANEQFF. The DNA of the CDR3 is TGTGCCAGCAGCTTGGCCGCCGGGGCCAATGAGCAGTTCTTC.

This clonotype was detected only once. V and J are TRBV2 and TRBJ1-1, with TRBD1 as a possible D gene (5 bases). Trimming took 4 bases from V and 5 from J, leaving 14 bases between them. The CDR3 totals 14 residues. CDR1 and CDR2 (germline): SNHLY, FYNNEI. The CDR3 coding sequence is TGTGCCAGCAGTGTCCAGGGAATGTCGACTGAAGCTTTCTTT. Its protein product is CASSVQGMSTEAFF.

This chain connects TRBV6-5 to TRBJ2-7; 8 bases line up with TRBD2. In germline, CDR1 is MNHEY, CDR2 SVGAGI. The CDR3 contains 12 residues. Trimming at V came to 2 bases and at J to 6 bases, leaving 0 bases not matched to a gene. The CDR3: CASSYTSGEQYF. CDR3 in DNA: TGTGCCAGCAGTTACACTAGCGGCGAGCAGTACTTC.